This is a list of T cell receptor beta chains from one sample in a study of cytomegalovirus exposure and HLA in healthy donors. TCRdb's table, derived via immunoSEQ multiplex PCR, lists solely in-frame clones and lacks some. The sample carries a few hundred thousand clones, about 81% recorded once. Specimen: PBMCs. The receptors shown here come from a woman in her sixties in good health and CMV-seropositive. The CDR3 runs from the conserved cysteine through the conserved F or W. A D gene is named only where the DNA matches it firmly. Clone size is stated in some rows and not others, as once, few, many or a class when expanded.

NA,15,few,TRBJ1-1,TRBV5-1,CASSFSAGADTEAFF,TGCGCCAGCAGCTTCTCGGCAGGCGCTGACACTGAAGCTTTCTTT
NA,14,few,TRBJ1-2,TRBV5-4,CASSKEDDAYGYTF,TGTGCCAGCAGCAAAGAGGATGATGCCTATGGCTACACCTTC
NA,11,NA,TRBJ1-1,TRBV7-9,CSSSLRAEAFF,TGTTCCAGCAGCTTGAGGGCTGAAGCTTTCTTT
TRBD2,15,NA,TRBJ2-7,TRBV6-1,CASNLGLAGNYEQYF,TGTGCCAGCAACCTGGGACTAGCGGGGAACTACGAGCAGTACTTC
TRBD2,16,NA,TRBJ2-1,TRBV28,CASSLWGSGRSNEQFF,TGTGCCAGCAGCCTGTGGGGTAGCGGGAGATCCAATGAGCAGTTCTTC
TRBD2,16,NA,TRBJ2-1,TRBV27,CASSKGLAGVYNEQFF,TGTGCCAGCAGTAAGGGACTAGCGGGAGTTTACAATGAGCAGTTCTTC
NA,14,NA,TRBJ2-7,TRBV9,CASSVQQFPYEQYF,TGTGCCAGCAGCGTACAACAGTTCCCCTACGAGCAGTACTTC
NA,15,NA,TRBJ2-7,TRBV10-1,CASSDRRAGTYEQYF,TGCGCCAGCAGCGACCGGAGGGCCGGGACCTACGAGCAGTACTTC
TRBD2,15,NA,TRBJ2-1,TRBV4-2,CASSLGLAGEVEQFF,TGTGCCAGCAGCCTGGGACTAGCGGGAGAGGTTGAGCAGTTCTTC
TRBD1,17,NA,TRBJ2-7,TRBV7-9,CSSSSPLMDRGLYEQYF,TGTTCCAGCAGCTCACCGTTGATGGACAGGGGTCTCTACGAGCAGTACTTC
NA,16,NA,TRBJ2-5,TRBV5-6,CASSTGILRVQETQYF,TGTGCCAGCAGCACGGGGATCCTTAGAGTCCAAGAGACCCAGTACTTC
TRBD2,14,once,TRBJ2-3,TRBV29-1,CSSSSGESTDTQYF,TGCAGCTCATCTAGCGGAGAAAGCACAGATACGCAGTATTTT
NA,13,NA,TRBJ2-3,TRBV27,CASSLLAADTQYF,TGTGCCAGCAGTTTACTAGCCGCAGATACGCAGTATTTT
TRBD2,14,NA,TRBJ2-2,TRBV5-1,CAISATSGSGKLFF,TGCGCCATCTCGGCGACTAGCGGGAGTGGGAAGCTGTTTTTT
TRBD2,16,NA,TRBJ2-2,TRBV5-6,CASSLVGTGRTGELFF,TGTGCCAGCAGCTTGGTCGGGACCGGGAGGACCGGGGAGCTGTTTTTT
NA,15,NA,TRBJ1-5,TRBV7-2,CASSLVSGANQPQHF,TGTGCCAGCAGCTTAGTATCAGGGGCAAATCAGCCCCAGCATTTT
TRBD1,14,NA,TRBJ2-2,TRBV5-1,CASSSGQGTGELFF,TGCGCCAGCAGCTCGGGACAGGGGACCGGGGAGCTGTTTTTT
NA,13,NA,TRBJ2-2,TRBV5-1,CASFDRKRGELFF,TGCGCCAGTTTCGACAGAAAGCGAGGGGAGCTGTTTTTT
NA,15,NA,TRBJ2-1,TRBV7-2,CASTPLPGAYNEQFF,TGTGCCAGCACGCCGTTGCCAGGGGCCTACAATGAGCAGTTCTTC
NA,15,NA,TRBJ2-2,TRBV29-1,CSVVGGGTNTGELFF,TGCAGCGTTGTAGGGGGGGGGACAAACACCGGGGAGCTGTTTTTT
NA,16,NA,TRBJ2-6,TRBV6-5,CASSYSQTSGANVLTF,TGTGCCAGCAGTTACTCACAGACCTCTGGGGCCAACGTCCTGACTTTC
TRBD1,14,few,TRBJ1-2,TRBV28,CASSLPTGDYGYTF,TGTGCCAGCAGTTTACCGACAGGGGACTATGGCTACACCTTC
TRBD2,15,once,TRBJ2-5,TRBV5-8,CANPPRLAGWETQYF,TGTGCCAACCCGCCCCGACTAGCGGGATGGGAGACCCAGTACTTC
TRBD1,14,NA,TRBJ2-7,TRBV28,CASRPGQRTYEQYF,TGTGCCAGCAGACCGGGACAGAGAACCTACGAGCAATACTTC
NA,15,NA,TRBJ2-7,TRBV19,CASSQSGGEWAEQYF,TGTGCCAGTAGTCAATCAGGCGGGGAGTGGGCCGAGCAGTACTTC
TRBD2,16,NA,TRBJ2-5,TRBV4-1,CASSQGSGRRQETQYF,TGCGCCAGCAGCCAAGGAAGCGGGAGGCGGCAAGAGACCCAGTACTTC
TRBD1,16,NA,TRBJ2-7,TRBV15,CATSSFSGTGTYEQYF,TGTGCCACCAGCAGCTTCTCCGGGACAGGGACCTACGAGCAGTACTTC
NA,16,few,TRBJ2-6,TRBV28,CASTGRVGTGANVLTF,TGTGCCAGCACCGGGAGAGTCGGTACTGGGGCCAACGTCCTGACTTTC
NA,12,NA,TRBJ2-7,TRBV6-5,CASSERVLEQYF,TGTGCCAGCAGTGAAAGAGTTCTCGAGCAGTACTTC
TRBD1,15,NA,TRBJ2-5,TRBV16,CASSQSRGQGETQYF,TGTGCCAGCAGCCAATCTCGGGGACAGGGAGAGACCCAGTACTTC
TRBD1,14,NA,TRBJ2-7,TRBV28,CASTEGTVSGEQYF,TGTGCCAGTACCGAAGGGACAGTCTCCGGAGAGCAGTACTTC
NA,13,NA,TRBJ2-7,TRBV13,CASSPGQSYEQYF,TGTGCCAGCAGCCCGGGACAATCCTACGAGCAGTACTTC
TRBD1,17,NA,TRBJ1-5,TRBV4-1,CASSQDYRGQGNQPQHF,TGCGCCAGCAGCCAAGATTACAGGGGGCAAGGAAATCAGCCCCAGCATTTT
TRBD1,14,NA,TRBJ1-1,TRBV27,CASSRTGGWTEAFF,TGTGCCAGCAGTAGAACAGGGGGCTGGACTGAAGCTTTCTTT
TRBD2,15,NA,TRBJ2-1,TRBV5-1,CASSFTSGFRAEQFF,TGCGCCAGCAGCTTTACTAGCGGTTTTAGGGCTGAGCAGTTCTTC
TRBD2,14,few,TRBJ2-1,TRBV28,CASSLSGLAYEQFF,TGTGCCAGCAGTTTATCGGGACTAGCGTACGAGCAGTTCTTC
TRBD2,16,NA,TRBJ2-1,TRBV12-5,CASGPGLAGGYNEQFF,TGTGCTAGTGGTCCGGGACTAGCGGGAGGTTACAATGAGCAGTTCTTC
NA,16,once,TRBJ2-7,TRBV7-2,CASSWTTGTSREEQYF,TGTGCCAGCAGCTGGACCACAGGGACATCCAGGGAAGAGCAGTACTTC